This T cell receptor beta chain was sequenced for a study of blood T cells in healthy people across ages. This CDR3 has 15 amino acids. Trimming cost V 5 bases and J 1 base; bases outside gene matches: 4. Germline values: CDR1 MDHEN, CDR2 SYDVKM. This clonotype was observed a few times. Its cognate antigen is unknown. Findings and caveats of the study: Leaving the PBMCs unsorted stopped any conclusive comparison of naive versus antigen-experienced cells.

PCR was performed a second time for about 7 to 11 cycles using a sample-barcoded 5' primer and a J-beta primer mix. TCRdb reprocessed the 5' RACE reads via MiXCR and lists one record per CDR3 protein. Among approximately 1.5 million distinct CDR3 sequences listed, 42% were seen once. The sample consisted of blood. The chain links TRBV28 to TRBJ2-5; 10 nucleotides agree with TRBD2. The TCR comes from a woman aged 18-30 years in good health. In DNA form, the CDR3 reads TGTGCCAGCAGTACTAGGACTAGCGGCCAAGAGACCCAGTACTTC. Translating it yields CASSTRTSGQETQYF.